This T cell receptor beta chain was recorded in a study of monozygotic twins with inflammatory bowel disease. Findings and caveats of the study: Patient repertoires may have gained variability from differing immunosuppressive treatments.

Comments on this clonotype: Its antigen is currently unknown.

Germline V lookup: CDR1 MDHEN, CDR2 SYDVKM. The CDR3 spans 17 residues. Total RNA, at approximately 4,000 ng, went into every TCR library. Both TCRalpha and TCRbeta cDNA were subjected to two nested PCRs lasting roughly 15 and 9 cycles. TCRdb reprocessed the 5' RACE reads, with one entry per CDR3 protein and no DNA. The sample table sets out over 150,000 distinct CDR3 sequences. This chain joins TRBV28 and TRBJ2-1; there is no DNA to check the TCRdb D call of TRBD2. The specimen sequenced was blood. The TCR originated in a human donor with ulcerative colitis or Crohn's disease, or a healthy co-twin of an affected twin (not recorded which). CDR3 region: CASSLPKLAGVWDEQFF.